This entry lists 30 T cell receptor beta chains sequenced from one sample in a study of shared clonotypes between healthy human individuals. Only in-frame clones appear in the TCRdb table, and some are missing; sequencing was by immunoSEQ multiplex PCR. This table has a few million clones, 85% to 95% appearing once. Material: naive CD4+ T cells from PBMCs. Subset defined: CD45RA+ positively selected. Receptors were obtained from a young man in good health. Some clones in this sample may be carry-over from other donors' samples.

This chain joins TRBV27 and TRBJ2-5; possibly TRBD2 for D (6 bases). The V gene's germline CDR1 is MNHEY and CDR2 SMNVEV (reference sequence). Deletions cut 2 bases from V and 0 bases from J, with 16 bases between. The CDR3 has 17 residues. The CDR3 region has the DNA TGTGCCAGCAGTTTAAGGAGAGCGGGTCCCGACCAAGAGACCCAGTACTTC. Amino acids: CASSLRRAGPDQETQYF.

V and J are TRBV15 and TRBJ2-3; 10 bases are shared with TRBD2. Per germline, CDR1 LNHNV and CDR2 YYDKDF (reference sequence). The V segment lost 3 bases and the J segment 1 base; nucleotides outside the gene matches: 19. The CDR3 is made up of 21 amino acids. CDR3 region: CATSRRGTSVRGMYGTDTQYF. CDR3 coding DNA: TGTGCCACCAGCAGGAGGGGGACTAGCGTACGAGGGATGTATGGCACAGATACGCAGTATTTT.

The chain combines TRBV5-1 with TRBJ2-5, with D possibly called TRBD1 or TRBD2 (5 bases each). CDR1 is SGHRS and CDR2 is YFSETQ in the germline V gene. CDR3 length: 15 amino acids. The V and J ends lost 2 bases and 3 bases respectively, with 14 bases between them. CDR3 in DNA: TGCGCCAGCAGCTTCGGGACCCTTGGGGAAGAGACCCAGTACTTC. It is translated as CASSFGTLGEETQYF.

The chain links TRBV7-9 to TRBJ2-5; no definite D call. Trimming took 5 bases from V and 1 from J, leaving 17 bases between them. Looked up from germline, CDR1 is SEHNR and CDR2 is FQNEAQ (reference sequence). CDR3 length: 16 residues. CDR3 bases: TGTGCCAGCAGCCGTCCTACTTCTACGCTCCAAGAGACCCAGTACTTC. This translates into CASSRPTSTLQETQYF.

V is TRBV28 and J is TRBJ1-1, with a tentative D call TRBD1 (6 bases). Trimming took 6 bases from V and 1 from J, leaving 21 bases between them. This CDR3 has 17 amino acids. CDR1 and CDR2 (germline): MDHEN, SYDVKM. As DNA, the CDR3 is TGTGCCAGCAGCATCCATCGGAGAGGGGGGGGGAACACTGAAGCTTTCTTT. Protein product: CASSIHRRGGGNTEAFF.

The genes are TRBV13 and TRBJ2-1, with D uncertain. This CDR3 is built from 13 residues. V lost 2 bases, J lost 6 bases, and 8 bases lay in between. Germline assignment: CDR1 PRHDT and CDR2 FYEKMQ (reference sequence). For the CDR3, the DNA is TGTGCCAGCAGCTTAAGGGCCCCCAATGAGCAGTTCTTC. Its protein product is CASSLRAPNEQFF.

V and J are TRBV7-8 and TRBJ1-5; D might be TRBD1 (5 bases). The CDR3 is 15 amino acids. Germline V lookup: CDR1 SGHVS, CDR2 FQNEAQ. V was pared by 2 bases and J by 1 base, with 9 bases between. For the CDR3, the DNA is TGTGCCAGCAGCTTACTACCAGGGAGCAATCAGCCCCAGCATTTT. It is translated as CASSLLPGSNQPQHF.

The V call is TRBV28, the J call TRBJ1-1; D may be TRBD1 (5 bases). The germline V gene encodes CDR1 MDHEN and CDR2 SYDVKM. V was clipped by 8 bases and J by 4 bases, with 17 bases between them. The CDR3 length is 14 residues. CDR3 nucleotide sequence: TGTGCCAGCCACACACCAGGGATGCGCACTGAAGCTTTCTTT. This gives the protein CASHTPGMRTEAFF.

V usage is TRBV6-5 and J usage is TRBJ2-5; 7 bases are shared with TRBD2. V lost 2 bases to trimming and J lost 4 bases; unmatched junction nucleotides: 7. This CDR3 is 15 amino acids long. Germline V gene sequence: CDR1 MNHEY, CDR2 SVGAGI. The CDR3 is CASSYRSSGVETQYF. For the CDR3, the DNA is TGTGCCAGCAGTTACAGGTCTAGCGGAGTAGAGACCCAGTACTTC.

The chain is built from TRBV5-1 and TRBJ2-1; D perhaps matches TRBD1 (6 bases). CDR3 length: 15 amino acids. V was shortened by 3 bases and J by 5 bases, with 15 bases between the two germline ends. Germline V gene lookup returns CDR1 SGHRS and CDR2 YFSETQ. The CDR3 region has the DNA TGCGCCAGCAGCTCCATCCGACAGGCCAACAATGAGCAGTTCTTC. As protein: CASSSIRQANNEQFF.

The chain has TRBV18 and TRBJ2-1, with D unresolved. This CDR3 has 12 residues. Germline loops: CDR1 KGHSH, CDR2 LQKENI. With 4 bases removed from V and 8 bases from J, the gap between germline ends came to 9 bases. The CDR3 nucleotides read TGTGCCAGCTCACTACAGCCGGATGAGCAGTTCTTC. It encodes CASSLQPDEQFF.

V gene TRBV28 combines with J gene TRBJ1-2; a possible D gene is TRBD1 (5 bases). V gave up 3 bases and J gave up 7 bases, with 15 bases separating them. In germline, CDR1 is MDHEN, CDR2 SYDVKM. This CDR3 has 14 residues. CDR3 sequence: CASSLLWGAGGYTF. CDR3 nucleotide sequence: TGTGCCAGCAGTTTGTTGTGGGGCGCAGGTGGCTACACCTTC.

The rearrangement joins TRBV5-1 to TRBJ2-7, with TRBD2 identical over 10 bases. The CDR3 is 15 residues long. V was clipped by 1 base and J by 5 bases; unmatched bases: 6. In germline, CDR1 is SGHRS, CDR2 YFSETQ. The CDR3 loop reads CASSLILAGENEQYF. The CDR3 region has the DNA TGCGCCAGCAGCTTGATCCTAGCGGGAGAAAACGAGCAGTACTTC.

The chain combines TRBV6-5 with TRBJ2-2, with TRBD2 identical over 9 bases. Germline V gene data show CDR1 as MNHEY and CDR2 as SVGAGI. V trimming: 7 bases; J trimming: 0 bases; junction bases outside the gene matches: 3. The CDR3 is 15 amino acids. CDR3 sequence: CASIPSGANTGELFF. As DNA, the CDR3 is TGTGCCAGCATCCCTAGCGGGGCGAACACCGGGGAGCTGTTTTTT.

The V call is TRBV5-4, the J call TRBJ1-1; no reliable D call. V shed 0 bases and J shed 1 base, with 7 bases lying between them. The CDR3 has 14 residues. Germline V gene sequence: CDR1 SGHNT, CDR2 YYREEE (reference sequence). CDR3 DNA: TGTGCCAGCAGCTTGGAGGCGAGGAACACTGAAGCTTTCTTT. It yields the protein CASSLEARNTEAFF.

The chain combines TRBV28 with TRBJ2-7, with TRBD2 matching over 7 bases. This CDR3 has 14 amino acids. V was clipped by 5 bases and J by 1 base; unmatched bases: 5. Germline values: CDR1 MDHEN, CDR2 SYDVKM. The CDR3 region is CASSPSGKSYEQYF. The CDR3 DNA follows: TGTGCCAGCAGTCCCAGCGGGAAATCCTACGAGCAGTACTTC.

Only one count was recorded for this clone. The rearrangement uses TRBV19 and TRBJ1-1, with 10 bases matching TRBD1. This CDR3 has 20 amino acids. Trimming at V came to 6 bases and at J to 3 bases, leaving 22 bases not matched to a gene. The V gene's germline CDR1 is LNHDA and CDR2 SQIVND (reference sequence). CDR3 bases: TGTGCCAGTAGGCGACCGCTCCGGGACAGGGGCACCTCGGGAGACACTGAAGCTTTCTTT. This encodes CASRRPLRDRGTSGDTEAFF.

This rearrangement joins TRBV10-3 to TRBJ2-1; maybe TRBD1 (5 bases). CDR3 length: 16 residues. Trimming took off 1 base at V and 3 bases at J, with 13 bases between the two ends. Germline V gives CDR1 ENHRY, CDR2 SYGVKD. The chain's CDR3 is CAISEWFGADYNEQFF. CDR3 nucleotide sequence: TGTGCCATCAGTGAGTGGTTTGGGGCAGACTACAATGAGCAGTTCTTC.

This chain joins TRBV5-1 and TRBJ2-1; 13 bases map to TRBD2. There are 16 residues in the CDR3. Germline V gene lookup returns CDR1 SGHRS and CDR2 YFSETQ. V lost 4 bases, J lost 8 bases, and 9 bases stayed unmatched. In DNA, the CDR3 is TGCGCCAGCAGCGTCACAGGGACTAGCGGGAACTATGAGCAGTTCTTC. It codes for CASSVTGTSGNYEQFF. Full variable domain (outside the CDR3, taken from reference TRBV5-1 and TRBJ2-1): KAGVTQTPRYLIKTRGQQVTLSCSPISGHRSVSWYQQTPGQGLQFLFEYFSETQRNKGNFPGRFSGRQFSNSRSEMNVSTLELGDSALYLCASSVTGTSGNYEQFFGPGTRLTVL.

This chain joins TRBV18 and TRBJ2-7; D ambiguous. Germline V gives CDR1 KGHSH, CDR2 LQKENI. The CDR3 contains 15 residues. V was cut by 0 bases and J by 1 base, with 10 bases left in between. CDR3 sequence reads: CASSPPFAESYEQYF. DNA for the CDR3: TGTGCCAGCTCACCACCATTTGCGGAGTCCTACGAGCAGTACTTC. Full variable domain (remainder filled in from reference TRBV18 and TRBJ2-7): NAGVMQNPRHLVRRRGQEARLRCSPMKGHSHVYWYRQLPEEGLKFMVYLQKENIIDESGMPKERFSAEFPKEGPSILRIQQVVRGDSAAYFCASSPPFAESYEQYFGPGTRLTVT.

The CDR3 DNA follows: TGTGCCAGCAGCTTAGACAGGGATCAGCCCCAGCATTTT. Its protein is CASSLDRDQPQHF. This chain links TRBV7-8 with TRBJ1-5; D is perhaps TRBD1 (6 bases). Per the germline V gene, CDR1 is SGHVS and CDR2 is FQNEAQ. CDR3 length: 13 amino acids. V was cut by 1 base and J by 5 bases, with 6 bases left in between.

V gene TRBV7-3 combines with J gene TRBJ1-5; TRBD1 might be the D (6 bases). Trimming took off 4 bases at V and 6 bases at J, with 10 bases between the two ends. The CDR3 covers 13 residues. CDR1 and CDR2 (germline): SGHTA, FQGTGA. The CDR3 sequence: CASSSGAGQPQHF. Written as DNA, the CDR3 is TGTGCCAGCAGCTCGGGGGCAGGTCAGCCCCAGCATTTT.

The J gene is TRBJ2-7, the V gene TRBV11-2; 13 bases agree with TRBD2. Germline V gene sequence: CDR1 SGHAT, CDR2 FQNNGV. The CDR3 contains 14 residues. V gave up 2 bases and J gave up 7 bases; unmatched junction bases: 2. CDR3 bases: TGTGCCAGCAGCTTACGACTAGCGGGAGGTGAGCAGTACTTC. The encoded protein is CASSLRLAGGEQYF.

The rearrangement uses TRBV5-8 and TRBJ1-5; D possibly corresponds to TRBD1 (5 bases). Germline CDR1 is SGHTS and CDR2 is YDEGEE. The CDR3 covers 14 residues. V was shortened by 3 bases and J by 6 bases, with 13 bases between the two germline ends. The CDR3 reads CASSWGGRLQPQHF. The CDR3 nucleotides read TGTGCCAGCAGCTGGGGGGGGAGACTTCAGCCCCAGCATTTT.

This rearrangement joins TRBV5-1 to TRBJ2-7, with 9 bases that match TRBD2. V shed 3 bases, J shed 2 bases, and the junction held 3 bases outside the gene matches. CDR3 length equals 14 residues. The germline CDR1 and CDR2 sequences are SGHRS and YFSETQ. CDR3: CASSSVAGAYEQYF. The CDR3 DNA is TGCGCCAGCAGCTCCGTAGCGGGGGCCTACGAGCAGTACTTC.

This clone was seen just once. The chain recombines TRBV19 with TRBJ2-7; 10 nucleotides align to TRBD2. With 1 base clipped from V and 3 bases from J, the junction kept 3 bases outside the gene matches. CDR1 and CDR2 (germline): LNHDA, SQIVND (reference sequence). The CDR3 is 15 residues long. The CDR3 DNA reads as TGTGCCAGTAGTATAGCGGGGACTAGCGTCTACGAGCAGTACTTC. It specifies CASSIAGTSVYEQYF. Looking up the rest from reference TRBV19 and TRBJ2-7 gives the full variable domain: DGGITQSPKYLFRKEGQNVTLSCEQNLNHDAMYWYRQDPGQGLRLIYYSQIVNDFQKGDIAEGYSVSREKKESFPLTVTSAQKNPTAFYLCASSIAGTSVYEQYFGPGTRLTVT.

The chain links TRBV7-2 to TRBJ2-3; weak D call: TRBD2 (5 bases). Germline V gene lookup returns CDR1 SGHTA and CDR2 FQGNSA. The V and J ends lost 4 bases and 9 bases respectively, with 17 bases between them. The CDR3 totals 14 residues. As DNA, the CDR3 is TGTGCCAGCAGCTCAGGAGGTTATATCAGAACGCAGTATTTT. Translated, it gives CASSSGGYIRTQYF.

The chain employs TRBV4-1 and TRBJ1-5; D gene uncertain. The CDR3 totals 14 residues. V was shortened by 4 bases and J by 6 bases, with 13 bases between the two germline ends. Germline V gene data show CDR1 as MGHRA and CDR2 as YSYEKL. The CDR3 DNA sequence: TGCGCCAGCAGCCGATCGGACGAGTCTCAGCCCCAGCATTTT. This sequence encodes CASSRSDESQPQHF.

This clone was counted a few times. This CDR3 is also generated by other DNA sequences in the sample. V and J are TRBV7-2 and TRBJ2-3; D uncertain. The germline V gene encodes CDR1 SGHTA and CDR2 FQGNSA. The CDR3 is 13 amino acids. Trimming pared 5 bases from V and 0 bases from J, leaving 6 bases between. DNA of the CDR3: TGTGCCAGCAGCCCCCCTAGCACAGATACGCAGTATTTT. Translating gives CASSPPSTDTQYF.

The chain is built from TRBV19 and TRBJ2-7; 9 bases map to TRBD1. Losses at the gene ends were 1 base for V and 5 bases for J; bases not matched to a gene: 9. Germline V gives CDR1 LNHDA, CDR2 SQIVND (reference sequence). The CDR3 contains 16 residues. In DNA form, the CDR3 reads TGTGCCAGTAGTATAGGAGGAACAGGGGGCTTGAACGAGCAGTACTTC. Its protein is CASSIGGTGGLNEQYF.